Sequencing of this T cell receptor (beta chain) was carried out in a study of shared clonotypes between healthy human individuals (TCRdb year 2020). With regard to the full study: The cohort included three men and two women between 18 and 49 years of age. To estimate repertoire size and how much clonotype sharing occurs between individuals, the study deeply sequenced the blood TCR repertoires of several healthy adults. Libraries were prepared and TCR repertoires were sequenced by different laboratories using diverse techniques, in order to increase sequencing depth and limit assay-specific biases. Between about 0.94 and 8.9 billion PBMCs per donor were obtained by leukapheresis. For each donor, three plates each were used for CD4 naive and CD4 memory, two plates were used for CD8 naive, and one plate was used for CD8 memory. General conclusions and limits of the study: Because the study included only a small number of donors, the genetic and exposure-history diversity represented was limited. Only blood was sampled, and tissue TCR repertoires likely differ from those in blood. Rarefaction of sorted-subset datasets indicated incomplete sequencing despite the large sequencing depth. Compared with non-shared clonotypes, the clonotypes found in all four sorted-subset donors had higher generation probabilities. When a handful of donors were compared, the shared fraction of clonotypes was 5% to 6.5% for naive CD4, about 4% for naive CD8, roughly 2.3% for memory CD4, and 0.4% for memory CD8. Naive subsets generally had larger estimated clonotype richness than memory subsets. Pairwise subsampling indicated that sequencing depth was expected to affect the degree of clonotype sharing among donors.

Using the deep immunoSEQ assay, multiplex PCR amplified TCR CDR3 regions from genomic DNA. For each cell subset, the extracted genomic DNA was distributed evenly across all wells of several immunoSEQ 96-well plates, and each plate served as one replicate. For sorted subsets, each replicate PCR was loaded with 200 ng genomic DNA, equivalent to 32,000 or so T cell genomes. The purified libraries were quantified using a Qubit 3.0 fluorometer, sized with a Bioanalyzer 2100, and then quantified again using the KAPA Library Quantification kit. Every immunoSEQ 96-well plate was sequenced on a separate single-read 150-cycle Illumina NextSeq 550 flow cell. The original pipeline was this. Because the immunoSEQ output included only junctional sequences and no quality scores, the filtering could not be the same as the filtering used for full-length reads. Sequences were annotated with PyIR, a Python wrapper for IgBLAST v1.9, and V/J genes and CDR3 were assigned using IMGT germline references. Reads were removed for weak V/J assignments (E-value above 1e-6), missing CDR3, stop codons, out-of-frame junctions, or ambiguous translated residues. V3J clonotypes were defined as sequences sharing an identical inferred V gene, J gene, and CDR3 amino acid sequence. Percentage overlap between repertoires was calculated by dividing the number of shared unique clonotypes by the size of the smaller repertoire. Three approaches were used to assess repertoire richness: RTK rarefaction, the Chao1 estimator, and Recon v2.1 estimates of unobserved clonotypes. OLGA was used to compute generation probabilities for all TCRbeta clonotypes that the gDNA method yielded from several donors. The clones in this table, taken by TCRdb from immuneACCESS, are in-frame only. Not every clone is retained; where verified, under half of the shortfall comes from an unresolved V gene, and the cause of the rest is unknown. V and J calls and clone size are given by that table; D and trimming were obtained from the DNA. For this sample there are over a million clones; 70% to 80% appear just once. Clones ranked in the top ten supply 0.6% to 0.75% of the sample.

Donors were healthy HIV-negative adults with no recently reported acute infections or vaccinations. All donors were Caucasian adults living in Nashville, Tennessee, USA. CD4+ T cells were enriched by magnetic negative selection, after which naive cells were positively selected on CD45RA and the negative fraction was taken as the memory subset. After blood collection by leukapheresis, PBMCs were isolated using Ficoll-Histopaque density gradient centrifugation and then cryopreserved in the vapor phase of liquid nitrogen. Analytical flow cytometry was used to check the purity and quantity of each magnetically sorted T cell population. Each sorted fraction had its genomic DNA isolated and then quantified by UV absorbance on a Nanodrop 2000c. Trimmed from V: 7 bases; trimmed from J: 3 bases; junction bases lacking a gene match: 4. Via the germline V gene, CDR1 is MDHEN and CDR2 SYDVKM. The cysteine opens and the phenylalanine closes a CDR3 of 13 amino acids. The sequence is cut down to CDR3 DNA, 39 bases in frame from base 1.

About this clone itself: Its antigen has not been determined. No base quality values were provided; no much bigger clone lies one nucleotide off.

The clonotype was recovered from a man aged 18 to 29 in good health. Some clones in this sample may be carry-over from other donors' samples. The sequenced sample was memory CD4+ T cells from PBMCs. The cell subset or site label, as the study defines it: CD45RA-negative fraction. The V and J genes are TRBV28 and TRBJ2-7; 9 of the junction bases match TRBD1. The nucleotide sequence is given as TGTGCCAGCAAGACAGGGGGAATCTACGAGCAGTACTTC. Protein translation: CASKTGGIYEQYF.